This is a list of T cell receptor beta chains from one sample in a study of beta chain features in type 1 diabetes. TCRdb keeps only in-frame clones here, not all; method: immunoSEQ multiplex PCR. In the table there are 600,000 to 750,000 clones, 12% of which are singletons. Sequencing was done on a sample of naive CD4+ T cells from blood. The receptors were gathered from a man under 40 with type 1 diabetes. Both conserved end residues are part of each CDR3. The order of the fields is J gene, D gene, V gene, CDR3 length, clone size, CDR3 DNA, CDR3 protein. The D gene is left open where the match is weak. Clone size, where shown, is once, few, many, or a class for clones that have expanded.

>TRBJ1-1|NA|TRBV29-1|10|NA
TGCAGCCGGGGGGACACTGAAGCTTTCTTT
CSRGDTEAFF
>TRBJ1-2|NA|TRBV10-3|11|few
TGTGCCATCAGTACTGAACAGGGCCACACCTTC
CAISTEQGHTF
>TRBJ2-1|TRBD2|TRBV29-1|13|NA
TGCAGCGCCGGGGGGATGAGGTACAATGAGCAGTTCTTC
CSAGGMRYNEQFF
>TRBJ2-7|NA|TRBV5-4|15|few
TGTGCCAGCAGCTCGGGACATTCTATCCCCCACGAGCAGTACTTC
CASSSGHSIPHEQYF
>TRBJ1-2|NA|TRBV29-1|13|few
TGCAGCGTTGAAAAGGGGCTCGGCTATGGCTACACCTTC
CSVEKGLGYGYTF
>TRBJ1-1|NA|TRBV19|15|few
TGTGCCAGTAGATCGACTGGGCAGGGCTCCACTGAAGCTTTCTTT
CASRSTGQGSTEAFF
>TRBJ2-5|NA|TRBV25-1|14|NA
TGTGCCAGCAGTGATAGGGGCGCTCAAGAGACCCAGTACTTC
CASSDRGAQETQYF
>TRBJ1-2|NA|TRBV6-5|12|NA
TGTGCCAGCATCACATCTAACTATGGCTACACCTTC
CASITSNYGYTF
>TRBJ1-2|NA|TRBV7-9|15|NA
TGTGCCAGCAGCCCCGGGACGGCCCTTATCTATGGCTACACCTTC
CASSPGTALIYGYTF
>TRBJ2-2|NA|TRBV5-1|15|NA
TGCGCCAGCAGCTTGGGCACTTCGGACACCGGGGAGCTGTTTTTT
CASSLGTSDTGELFF
>TRBJ1-6|NA|TRBV7-8|16|few
TGTGCCAGCAGCTTAGCGCGGGCGCTATCTGATTCACCCCTCCACTTT
CASSLARALSDSPLHF
>TRBJ2-3|NA|TRBV7-2|15|few
TGTGCCAGCAGCTTAGCGGGGGTGGCCACAGATACGCAGTATTTT
CASSLAGVATDTQYF
>TRBJ2-5|TRBD2|TRBV15|17|NA
TGTGCCACCAGCACGGTAGCGGGGGCCCCTAAACAAGAGACCCAGTACTTC
CATSTVAGAPKQETQYF
>TRBJ1-1|NA|TRBV5-1|14|few
TGCGCCAGCAGGGGGGTCGCAGGGGTCACTGAAGCTTTCTTT
CASRGVAGVTEAFF
>TRBJ2-7|NA|TRBV25-1|15|NA
TGTGCCAGCAGTGTTGCGGCGGGCCTTACCTACGAGCAGTACTTC
CASSVAAGLTYEQYF
>TRBJ1-1|NA|TRBV12-5|12|few
TGTGCTAGTGGTTTTACAGAGACTGAAGCTTTCTTT
CASGFTETEAFF
>TRBJ2-4|NA|TRBV5-4|15|few
TGTGCCAGCAGCTTGGATTCCGGGGCCCAAAACATTCAGTACTTC
CASSLDSGAQNIQYF
>TRBJ2-1|TRBD1|TRBV11-2|15|few
TGTGCCAGCAGCTCCGGGACAGGCTTCTACAATGAGCAGTTCTTC
CASSSGTGFYNEQFF
>TRBJ1-1|TRBD1|TRBV5-6|16|few
TGTGCCAGCAGCTTGGAGCAGGGGGTTTCGAACACTGAAGCTTTCTTT
CASSLEQGVSNTEAFF
>TRBJ1-1|NA|TRBV7-9|13|few
TGTGCCAGCAGCAACGGAGGTAACACTGAAGCTTTCTTT
CASSNGGNTEAFF
>TRBJ2-1|TRBD2|TRBV14|15|many
TGTGCCAGCAGCCAAGTACTAGCGGGCTACAATGAGCAGTTCTTC
CASSQVLAGYNEQFF
>TRBJ2-7|TRBD2|TRBV4-2|14|NA
TGTGCCAGCAGCCAAGAGGGGGGGACTTACGAGCAGTACTTC
CASSQEGGTYEQYF
>TRBJ2-7|NA|TRBV19|16|NA
TGTGCCAGTAGTAAACGGACTGAAGCGACCTACGAAGGGCAGTACTTC
CASSKRTEATYEGQYF
>TRBJ1-6|TRBD1|TRBV7-9|15|few
TGTGCCAGCAGCTTAGGACAGGGGGTTGATTCACCCCTCCACTTT
CASSLGQGVDSPLHF
>TRBJ2-1|NA|TRBV5-6|13|few
TGTGCCAGCAGCCAAAGGACGGTTCGTGAGCAGTTCTTC
CASSQRTVREQFF
>TRBJ2-6|TRBD1|TRBV7-8|15|NA
TGTGCCAGCAGCTTGACAGGGTCTGGGGCCAACGTCCTGACTTTC
CASSLTGSGANVLTF
>TRBJ1-2|NA|TRBV4-3|13|NA
TGCGCCAGCAGCCAAAACTTACGAGGAGGCTACACCTTC
CASSQNLRGGYTF
>TRBJ1-3|NA|TRBV7-9|14|few
TGTGCCAGCAGCTTAGTAGTCTCTGGAAACACCATATATTTT
CASSLVVSGNTIYF
>TRBJ2-1|NA|TRBV7-9|12|NA
TGTGCCAGCAGCTTTACAGACAATGAGCAGTTCTTC
CASSFTDNEQFF
>TRBJ1-3|NA|TRBV9|12|few
TGTGCCAGCAGCCTCTACGGAAACACCATATATTTT
CASSLYGNTIYF
>TRBJ1-2|NA|TRBV18|14|NA
TGTGCCAGCTCACTCGGACAGTCTAACTATGGCTACACCTTC
CASSLGQSNYGYTF
>TRBJ2-1|TRBD1|TRBV18|15|NA
TGTGCCAGCTCACCAGGGACAGGAACCTACAATGAGCAGTTCTTC
CASSPGTGTYNEQFF
>TRBJ1-2|TRBD1|TRBV7-9|15|NA
TGTGCCAGCAGCTTCGGACAGGGGATCGACTATGGCTACACCTTC
CASSFGQGIDYGYTF
>TRBJ2-3|NA|TRBV7-9|15|NA
TGTGCCAGCAGCTTAGGGGGGTACTCTAGGGATACGCAGTATTTT
CASSLGGYSRDTQYF
>TRBJ1-3|NA|TRBV7-2|15|few
TGTGCCAGCAGCTTAGCCCTGATCTCTGGAAACACCATATATTTT
CASSLALISGNTIYF
>TRBJ2-5|TRBD2|TRBV29-1|15|few
TGCAGCGTTGAAGGGGCCAGCGGGGGGACAGAGACCCAGTACTTC
CSVEGASGGTETQYF
>TRBJ1-5|NA|TRBV6-6|14|few
TGTGCCAGCAGGGGGCTATATAGCAATCAGCCCCAGCATTTT
CASRGLYSNQPQHF
>TRBJ2-5|TRBD2|TRBV7-2|15|few
TGTGCCAGCAGCTTAGGACGGGGGGACCAAGAGACCCAGTACTTC
CASSLGRGDQETQYF
>TRBJ1-1|TRBD1|TRBV29-1|16|few
TGCAGCGTGGGGACAGTGAGTCGAACAACGAACACTGAAGCTTTCTTT
CSVGTVSRTTNTEAFF